One sample yielded the 14 T cell receptor beta chains listed below, sequenced in a study of radiation and T cells in renal cell carcinoma (dated by TCRdb to between 2020 and 2021). According to the study, the label for this sample's time point signals: blood 2 weeks post-SBRT. The sample's treatment or condition label, in plain terms: 15 Gy SBRT to primary tumor, nephrectomy 4 weeks later. The library relied on the immunoSEQ multiplex PCR assay. TCRdb retrieved this table from immuneACCESS and kept in-frame rearrangements only. Not all clones are present; in checked studies, unresolved V genes account for under half, and no reason is known for the remainder. Here the sample has roughly 120,000 clones; more than 80% occur a single time. The top ten clones comprise under 2.5% of the sample. Sequenced material: blood, taken from a patient whose treatment included radiotherapy and nephrectomy. These receptors came from a woman aged 55-70 years with renal cell carcinoma.

This chain links TRBV7-9 with TRBJ2-2, with 8 bases fitting TRBD1. CDR3 length equals 15 residues. The J segment lost 4 bases and the V segment lost 6 bases, leaving 7 bases of the junction unmatched. Germline V gene lookup returns CDR1 SEHNR and CDR2 FQNEAQ (reference sequence). Here the CDR3 DNA reads TGTGCCAGCAGAGGCGGGCAGGGGGCCACCGGGGAGCTGTTTTTT. Its protein product is CASRGGQGATGELFF.

The DNA of the CDR3 is TGTGCCAGCAGCGCTGACAGGGATAGGTACGAGCAGTACTTC. Translated: CASSADRDRYEQYF. V usage is TRBV6-6 and J usage is TRBJ2-7, with 7 bases that match TRBD1. This CDR3 is built from 14 residues. Germline trimming cut 6 bases from V and 4 bases from J; bases unmatched to any gene: 9. CDR1 MNHNY and CDR2 SVGAGI come from the germline V gene (reference sequence).

The rearrangement links TRBV7-2 to TRBJ1-2, with TRBD1 matching over 10 bases. V lost 4 bases, J lost 4 bases, and 3 bases stayed unmatched. The CDR3 totals 14 residues. Germline assignment: CDR1 SGHTA and CDR2 FQGNSA. DNA of the CDR3: TGTGCCAGCAGCTCGGACAGGGGGTTCTATGGCTACACCTTC. Protein product: CASSSDRGFYGYTF.

This chain connects TRBV5-1 to TRBJ2-1; TRBD2 is a possible D gene (6 bases). V shed 4 bases and J shed 9 bases, with 20 bases lying between them. The CDR3 length is 15 residues. The germline CDR1 and CDR2 sequences are SGHRS and YFSETQ. The CDR3 loop reads CASSLRRDGSGEQFF. DNA for the CDR3: TGCGCCAGCAGCCTGCGAAGGGACGGGAGCGGTGAGCAGTTCTTC.

This chain links TRBV7-2 with TRBJ1-4; no definite D call. The CDR3 is made up of 14 amino acids. V lost 5 bases to trimming and J lost 3 bases, with 10 bases between them. Germline V gene sequence: CDR1 SGHTA, CDR2 FQGNSA. CDR3 in DNA: TGTGCCAGCAGCCGTTTCCCGGCTAATGAAAAACTGTTTTTT. The encoded protein is CASSRFPANEKLFF.

V usage is TRBV6-5 and J usage is TRBJ1-5; TRBD1 might be the D (5 bases). CDR1 is MNHEY and CDR2 is SVGAGI in the germline V gene. This CDR3 is built from 13 residues. V lost 6 bases and J 4 bases, leaving 10 bases between the germline ends. CDR3 region: CASSLGLNQPQHF. The CDR3 DNA follows: TGTGCCAGCAGCTTGGGACTGAATCAGCCCCAGCATTTT.

J is TRBJ1-1 and V is TRBV28, with D perhaps TRBD1 (5 bases). CDR1 and CDR2 (germline): MDHEN, SYDVKM. There are 15 residues in the CDR3. With 3 bases removed from V and 0 bases from J, the gap between germline ends came to 11 bases. CDR3: CASSLVGDLNTEAFF. The CDR3 DNA is TGTGCCAGCAGTTTGGTCGGGGACTTGAACACTGAAGCTTTCTTT.

The genes are TRBV28 and TRBJ1-2, with D possibly matching TRBD1 (5 bases). Germline loops: CDR1 MDHEN, CDR2 SYDVKM. CDR3 size: 14 residues. Trimming cost V 3 bases and J 4 bases, with 12 bases left between them. The CDR3 loop reads CASSFSDTLYGYTF. DNA of the CDR3: TGTGCCAGCAGTTTTTCGGACACTCTCTATGGCTACACCTTC.

The V and J genes are TRBV28 and TRBJ1-1; no clear D gene. Between the trimmed V and J ends, which lost 6 bases and 1 base, there was a span of 15 bases. This CDR3 is built from 15 residues. Germline V lookup: CDR1 MDHEN, CDR2 SYDVKM. CDR3 sequence (DNA): TGTGCCAGCAGCATCCCCCGGACGGGGAACACTGAAGCTTTCTTT. Translating gives CASSIPRTGNTEAFF.

This rearrangement joins TRBV7-9 to TRBJ2-5, with D possibly TRBD1 on 6 matching bases. Germline CDR1 SEHNR, CDR2 FQNEAQ (reference sequence). Trimming cost V 5 bases and J 1 base, with 11 bases left between them. The CDR3 is 14 amino acids. The CDR3 bases are TGTGCCAGCAGCCGCATGACAGGCCAAGAGACCCAGTACTTC. Residues: CASSRMTGQETQYF.

V is TRBV7-2 and J is TRBJ1-4, with D maybe TRBD1 (5 bases). With 5 bases removed from V and 4 bases from J, the gap between germline ends came to 11 bases. Germline CDR1 SGHTA, CDR2 FQGNSA. The CDR3 consists of 14 residues. In DNA form, the CDR3 reads TGTGCCAGCAGCCACGGGGGGAATAATGAAAAACTGTTTTTT. Encoded protein: CASSHGGNNEKLFF.

The chain uses TRBV7-2 and TRBJ1-4, with 7 bases identical to TRBD1. CDR1 and CDR2 from the germline V gene are SGHTA and FQGNSA. J lost 0 bases, V lost 3 bases, and 7 bases had no gene match. The CDR3 is 17 residues long. The CDR3 sequence: CASSLGQTYATNEKLFF. Here the CDR3 DNA reads TGTGCCAGCAGCTTGGGACAGACTTATGCAACTAATGAAAAACTGTTTTTT.

The chain is built from TRBV19 and TRBJ2-1, with D perhaps TRBD1 or TRBD2 (5 bases each). The V gene's germline CDR1 is LNHDA and CDR2 SQIVND (reference sequence). Trimming shortened V by 1 base and J by 6 bases, and 13 bases separated the two germline ends. CDR3 length equals 15 residues. CDR3 region: CASSIASGTGNEQFF. CDR3 nucleotide sequence: TGTGCCAGTAGTATAGCTTCAGGGACGGGCAATGAGCAGTTCTTC.

The chain uses TRBV27 and TRBJ1-2, with 8 bases matching TRBD1. Trimming at V came to 0 bases and at J to 8 bases, leaving 8 bases not matched to a gene. The CDR3 consists of 15 residues. The germline gives CDR1 MNHEY, CDR2 SMNVEV (reference sequence). DNA for the CDR3: TGTGCCAGCAGTTTATCCGGCCAGGGGGCTGGGGGCTACACCTTC. Amino acids: CASSLSGQGAGGYTF.